The rows below give T cell receptor beta chains drawn from one sample of a study of control samples from healthy donors and cancer patients. The data were produced by immunoSEQ multiplex PCR, yet TCRdb's version contains in-frame clones alone and is incomplete. Of about 120,000 clones listed, over 75% are singletons. The sequencing input was blood. The receptors originated from a man between 18 and 29 years old in good health. Both conserved end residues are part of each CDR3. Each record gives: clone size, J gene, V gene, D gene, CDR3 DNA, CDR3 protein. A D gene is named only where the DNA matches it firmly. The size field is filled for only some rows; it gives once, few, many or a size class.

>.|TRBJ1-5|TRBV5-1|.
TGCGCCAGCAGCGTGACCGGGATAGGCAATCAGCCCCAGCATTTT
CASSVTGIGNQPQHF
>.|TRBJ2-7|TRBV19|TRBD2
TGTGCCAGCAAACGACTAGCGGGAGCCTTGGACGTGGAGCAGTACTTC
CASKRLAGALDVEQYF
>few|TRBJ2-2|TRBV5-8|.
TGTGCCAGCAGCCCGAACACCGGGGAGCTGTTTTTT
CASSPNTGELFF
>.|TRBJ1-2|TRBV19|TRBD1
TGTGCCAGTACCTCCGGGACAGGGGGCGCGTGGAGCTATGGCTACACCTTC
CASTSGTGGAWSYGYTF
>.|TRBJ2-7|TRBV19|TRBD1
TGTGCCAGTAGGGGACAGGGGGTCTCCTACGAGCAGTACTTC
CASRGQGVSYEQYF
>.|TRBJ1-1|TRBV2|.
TGTGCCAGCAGTGAGAGGCTGCTGAACACTGAAGCTTTCTTT
CASSERLLNTEAFF
>.|TRBJ2-5|TRBV2|.
TGTGCCAGCAGACTGGACGGGTACTTC
CASRLDGYF
>.|TRBJ2-3|TRBV27|TRBD1
TGTGCCAGCAGTCGATACCCCTCCCGGACAGGGCCCACTAGCACAGATACGCAGTATTTT
CASSRYPSRTGPTSTDTQYF
>.|TRBJ2-2|TRBV19|TRBD1
TGTGCCAGTAGTGGACAGGGGGCGACCGGGGAGCTGTTTTTT
CASSGQGATGELFF
>.|TRBJ1-1|TRBV6-5|TRBD1
TGTGCCAGCAGTTGGGACAGCAATCTGAGCACTGAAGCTTTCTTT
CASSWDSNLSTEAFF
>.|TRBJ1-2|TRBV24-1|.
TGTGCCACCAGTGATAGGGGGAATGGCTACACCTTC
CATSDRGNGYTF
>once|TRBJ2-3|TRBV9|TRBD2
TGTGCCAGCAGCGTAGTGACTAGCGGGAGAGGGGGGCCAGATACGCAGTATTTT
CASSVVTSGRGGPDTQYF
>once|TRBJ1-2|TRBV30|.
TGTGCCTGTATACAGGTTTATGGCTACACCTTC
CACIQVYGYTF
>.|TRBJ2-6|TRBV9|TRBD1
TGTGCCAGCAGCGGGGACAGGAGCTCTGGGGCCAACGTCCTGACTTTC
CASSGDRSSGANVLTF
>.|TRBJ1-6|TRBV20-1|TRBD1
TGCAGTGCTAGTCGGACAGGGGTAGTGGTACATAATTCACCCCTCCACTTT
CSASRTGVVVHNSPLHF
>.|TRBJ2-7|TRBV28|TRBD1
TGTGCCAGCAGTTTAGGACAGGTCCCCTCCTACGAGCAGTACTTC
CASSLGQVPSYEQYF
>.|TRBJ2-1|TRBV11-3|.
TGTGCCAGCAGCTTAGATCAGGGGGGCATGGGTGAGCAGTTCTTC
CASSLDQGGMGEQFF
>.|TRBJ2-2|TRBV29-1|TRBD1
TGCAGCGGACTTAGGGGGCCCACCGGGGAGCTGTTTTTT
CSGLRGPTGELFF
>few|TRBJ1-6|TRBV30|.
TGTGCCTGGAGTGAGGGTTCACCCCTCCACTTT
CAWSEGSPLHF
>.|TRBJ2-7|TRBV19|TRBD2
TGTGCCAGTAGTGGGACTAGCGGGAGCGAGCAGTACTTC
CASSGTSGSEQYF
>.|TRBJ2-3|TRBV6-6|TRBD2
TGTGCCAGCAGTAGTAGCGGGAGGGGGACAGATACGCAGTATTTT
CASSSSGRGTDTQYF
>.|TRBJ2-7|TRBV3-1/TRBV3-2|TRBD2
TGTGCCAGCAGCCTTGGGACTAGCGGGAGATTTTACGAGCAGTACTTC
CASSLGTSGRFYEQYF
>.|TRBJ1-5|TRBV7-2|.
TGTGCCAGCAGCTTAGGGGAAGGTCAGCCCCAGCATTTT
CASSLGEGQPQHF
>.|TRBJ1-2|TRBV19|.
TGTGCCAGTAGTCCATTGGGAGGTCATAAAGGGTTCTATGGCTACACCTTC
CASSPLGGHKGFYGYTF
>.|TRBJ1-5|TRBV5-4|TRBD1
TGTGCCAGCAGCTCAGGACAGGGCAATCAGCCCCAGCATTTT
CASSSGQGNQPQHF
>.|TRBJ2-3|TRBV7-2|.
TGTGCCAGCAGCTCCGGGACTCGAATCACAGATACGCAGTATTTT
CASSSGTRITDTQYF
>few|TRBJ1-3|TRBV5-4|.
TGTGCCAGCAGCCAGTACTCTGGAAACACCATATATTTT
CASSQYSGNTIYF
>.|TRBJ1-6|TRBV14|.
TGTGCCAGCAGCCAAGATCGTAGGGGCCGGGGAGAATCACCCCTCCACTTT
CASSQDRRGRGESPLHF